The 10 T cell receptor beta chains below were found in one sample sequenced in a study of T cells in Graves' hyperthyroidism and ophthalmopathy. The source material, RNA transcripts, was used to amplify TCR beta CDR3 regions. First-round RT-PCR of the TCR CDR3 relied on the HTBI primer set. TCRdb re-called the multiplex PCR reads with MiXCR, one entry per CDR3 protein. This sample has about 640,000 distinct CDR3 sequences, with 45% found just once. What was sequenced was peripheral blood or thyroid tissue (not recorded which). These TCRs come from an adult man with Graves' disease, either hyperthyroidism or ophthalmopathy (not recorded which).

The CDR3 loop is CASTGLAGVPWTGELFF. In nucleotides, the CDR3 is TGTGCCAGCACTGGACTAGCGGGAGTCCCTTGGACCGGGGAGCTGTTTTTT. The chain has TRBV24-1 and TRBJ2-2; 13 bases agree with TRBD2. The CDR3 runs 17 residues. Trimming took 11 bases from V and 5 from J; bases not matched to a gene: 13. Germline loops: CDR1 KGHDR, CDR2 SFDVKD.

The chain links TRBV29-1 to TRBJ2-7; no clear D gene. The CDR3 length is 8 residues. V was cut by 6 bases and J by 4 bases, with 1 base left in between. CDR1 SQVTM and CDR2 ANQGSEA come from the germline V gene. The chain's CDR3 is CSVYEQYF. The CDR3, as DNA: TGCAGCGTGTACGAGCAGTACTTC.

This clonotype showed up many times. The chain joins TRBV29-1 to TRBJ2-7; 10 positions match TRBD2. Germline V gives CDR1 SQVTM, CDR2 ANQGSEA. With 7 bases clipped from V and 2 bases from J, the junction kept 2 bases outside the gene matches. CDR3 size: 12 residues. For the CDR3, the DNA is TGCAGCGGGACTAGCGGTACCTACGAGCAGTACTTC. It codes for CSGTSGTYEQYF.

This clonotype was counted a few times. J is TRBJ2-7 and V is TRBV9, with TRBD2 matching 8 bases. The CDR3 runs to 14 residues. V was clipped by 7 bases and J by 0 bases; unmatched bases: 6. Germline V CDR1 and CDR2: SGDLS, YYNGEE. CDR3 nucleotide sequence: TGTGCCAGCTCAACTAGCGGTAGCTCCTACGAGCAGTACTTC. This sequence encodes CASSTSGSSYEQYF.

About this clonotype: A much larger clone differs from this one at a single base, so this may be a read error. CDR3 sequence reads: CASSDRGGLSYNSPLHF. The CDR3 nucleotides are TGCGCCAGCAGTGACAGGGGAGGGCTCTCCTATAATTCACCCCTCCACTTT. The chain joins TRBV10-2 to TRBJ1-6, with D maybe TRBD1 (6 bases). Germline CDR1 reads WSHSY; CDR2 reads SAAADI. This CDR3 is 17 amino acids long. Trimming left V 3 bases short and J 0 bases short, with 12 bases between.

The sample holds many counts of this clonotype. The rearrangement uses TRBV15 and TRBJ1-1, with D perhaps TRBD1 (5 bases). V gave up 2 bases and J gave up 7 bases, with 8 bases separating them. CDR1 and CDR2 from the germline V gene are LNHNV and YYDKDF (reference sequence). The CDR3 loop spans 12 amino acids. CDR3 amino acids: CATSRQGIEAFF. CDR3 bases: TGTGCCACCAGCAGACAGGGTATTGAAGCTTTCTTT.

The rearrangement links TRBV2 to TRBJ1-6, with 7 bases lining up with TRBD1. Germline-derived CDR1 and CDR2 are SNHLY and FYNNEI. The J segment lost 9 bases and the V segment lost 4 bases, leaving 15 bases of the junction unmatched. The CDR3 has 17 residues. The CDR3 DNA reads as TGTGCCAGCAGTGGGAGATTCGTTAAGGGGGCACGTTCACCCCTCCACTTT. This encodes CASSGRFVKGARSPLHF.

This rearrangement joins TRBV12-3 or TRBV12-4 to TRBJ1-3, with 8 bases that match TRBD1. Trimming took 5 bases from V and 5 from J; bases not matched to a gene: 5. The CDR3 loop spans 14 amino acids. DNA for the CDR3: TGTGCCAGCAGTCGAAGGGACAGGCGAAACACCATATATTTT. This encodes CASSRRDRRNTIYF.

This clonotype was detected a few times. The genes are TRBV7-9 and TRBJ1-2, with D possibly TRBD1 on 6 matching bases. V dropped 2 bases and J dropped 4 bases, with 11 bases sitting between them. The CDR3 loop spans 14 amino acids. Germline V lookup: CDR1 SEHNR, CDR2 FQNEAQ (reference sequence). The CDR3 sequence is CASSLIQGSYGYTF. The CDR3 nucleotides are TGTGCCAGCAGCTTAATCCAGGGGAGCTATGGCTACACCTTC. The full variable domain, rest sourced from reference TRBV7-9 and TRBJ1-2, is DTGVSQNPRHKITKRGQNVTFRCDPISEHNRLYWYRQTLGQGPEFLTYFQNEAQLEKSRLLSDRFSAERPKGSFSTLEIQRTEQGDSAMYLCASSLIQGSYGYTFGSGTRLTVV.

With respect to this clonotype: A much larger clonotype is one base distant, so this may be a read error. V usage is TRBV12-3 or TRBV12-4 and J usage is TRBJ2-7; maybe TRBD1 (5 bases). Trimming removed 11 bases at V and 3 bases at J, with 14 bases between. The CDR3 loop spans 12 amino acids. CDR3 sequence (DNA): TGTGCCGGCAATCGAGACAGCTACGAGCAGTACTTC. Amino acids: CAGNRDSYEQYF.